These T cell receptor beta chains were read from a single sample in a study of T cells in Graves' hyperthyroidism and ophthalmopathy. From the multiplex PCR reads, TCRdb called clonotypes with MiXCR, one entry per CDR3 protein. The sample carries 500,000 to 550,000 distinct CDR3 sequences, 15% to 20% recorded once. Sequencing input: blood. These receptors originate from a man aged 35 to 55 with Graves' ophthalmopathy. Both conserved end residues are part of each CDR3. The D gene is left open where the match is weak. Clone sizes are given selectively: once, few, many, or a class where the clone is expanded.

clone size	D gene	J gene	V gene	CDR3 DNA	CDR3 protein
few	-	TRBJ2-1	TRBV6-1	TGTGCCAGCAGTCCTGGGGAAAACAATGAGCAGTTCTTC	CASSPGENNEQFF
-	-	TRBJ1-5	TRBV19	TGTGCCAGTAGTGGGAACAGCGTCAATCAGCCCCAGCATTTT	CASSGNSVNQPQHF
few	-	TRBJ2-7	TRBV11-2	TGTGCCAGCAGCTTAGGCCTAGCGAGCGACGAGCAGTACTTC	CASSLGLASDEQYF
few	-	TRBJ1-6	TRBV5-4	TGTGCCAGCAGCTCGACAGGAGGGTCCTATAATTCACCCCTCCACTTT	CASSSTGGSYNSPLHF
-	-	TRBJ2-6	TRBV6-1	TGTGCCAGCAACTCGGGTTATAGGGCCAACGTCCTGACTTTC	CASNSGYRANVLTF
-	TRBD1	TRBJ1-1	TRBV9	TGTGCCAGCAGCCCCAGGGGGTTGGGTGAAGCTTTCTTT	CASSPRGLGEAFF
-	TRBD1	TRBJ2-7	TRBV5-1	TGCGCCAGCAGCCTCCGGGACAGGGGATCAGCCGAGCAGTACTTC	CASSLRDRGSAEQYF
few	TRBD2	TRBJ2-3	TRBV7-6	TGTGCCAGCAGCATTGGACTAGCGGGACTTACTAGCACAGATACGCAGTATTTT	CASSIGLAGLTSTDTQYF
many	-	TRBJ2-4	TRBV6-1	TGTGCCAGCAGTGAAGAGGGCCGAGCGGTAGCCAAAAACATTCAGTACTTC	CASSEEGRAVAKNIQYF
many	-	TRBJ1-2	TRBV7-3	TGTGCCAGCAGCTTAACTGGGGGGGGGTCCTATGGCTACACCTTC	CASSLTGGGSYGYTF
few	-	TRBJ1-6	TRBV6-1	TGTGCCAGCAAACCACCCGGGACCGCGAATTCACCCCTCCACTTT	CASKPPGTANSPLHF
few	-	TRBJ1-3	TRBV18	TGTGCCAGCTCAGCTCAGGACAGCAGCTCTGGAAACACCATATATTTT	CASSAQDSSSGNTIYF
many	-	TRBJ1-2	TRBV20-1	TGCAGTGCTAGAGATGTACAAAACTATGGCTACACCTTC	CSARDVQNYGYTF
few	TRBD2	TRBJ2-1	TRBV7-6	TGTGCCAGCAGCCACGGACTAGCGGGACAGGAGCAGTTCTTC	CASSHGLAGQEQFF
-	-	TRBJ2-7	TRBV6-2/TRBV6-3	TGTGCCAGCAGTTACGGGGACAACTACGAGCAGTACTTC	CASSYGDNYEQYF
few	-	TRBJ1-2	TRBV6-4	TGTGCCAGCAGTCCCTGGGCGAGCAACTATGGCTACACCTTC	CASSPWASNYGYTF
-	TRBD1	TRBJ2-7	TRBV9	TGTGCCAGCAGCGTAGCAGGGGGTGGCTACGAGCAGTACTTC	CASSVAGGGYEQYF
-	TRBD1	TRBJ2-7	TRBV29-1	TGCAGCGTTGGTGGACAGGGAGGCGGCGAGCAGTACTTC	CSVGGQGGGEQYF
-	TRBD2	TRBJ2-1	TRBV15	TGTGCCACCAGCAGAGATGGGCTAGCGGGGCCCTACAATGAGCAGTTCTTC	CATSRDGLAGPYNEQFF
-	-	TRBJ2-1	TRBV9	TGTGCCAGCAGCGTCCGACCAGACAATGAGCAGTTCTTC	CASSVRPDNEQFF
many	-	TRBJ2-7	TRBV19	TGTGCCAGTAGTATCACAGTCAGCTCCTACGAGCAGTACTTC	CASSITVSSYEQYF
few	-	TRBJ1-6	TRBV5-8	TGTGCCAGCAGCGTAAGAGTTGGCCCCCTCCACTTT	CASSVRVGPLHF
few	-	TRBJ1-5	TRBV19	TGTGCCAGTAATTCGGCAAAAGGGCCCAATCAGCCCCAGCATTTT	CASNSAKGPNQPQHF